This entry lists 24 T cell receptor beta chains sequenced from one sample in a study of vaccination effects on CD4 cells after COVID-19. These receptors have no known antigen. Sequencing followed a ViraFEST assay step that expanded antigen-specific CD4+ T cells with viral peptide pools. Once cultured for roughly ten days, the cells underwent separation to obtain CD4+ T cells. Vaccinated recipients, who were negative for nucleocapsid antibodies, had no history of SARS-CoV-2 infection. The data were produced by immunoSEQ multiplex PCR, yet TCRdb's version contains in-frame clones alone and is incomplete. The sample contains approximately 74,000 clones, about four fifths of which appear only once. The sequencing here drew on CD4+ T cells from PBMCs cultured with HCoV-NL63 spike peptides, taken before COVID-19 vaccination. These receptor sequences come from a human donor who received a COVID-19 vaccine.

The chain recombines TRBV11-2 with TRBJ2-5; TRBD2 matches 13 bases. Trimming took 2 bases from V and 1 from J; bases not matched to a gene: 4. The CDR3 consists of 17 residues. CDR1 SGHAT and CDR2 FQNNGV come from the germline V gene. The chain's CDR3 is CASSLQLAGGGQETQYF. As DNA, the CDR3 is TGTGCCAGCAGCTTACAACTAGCGGGGGGGGGCCAAGAGACCCAGTACTTC.

The chain's CDR3 is CASYQLGGFKETQYF. DNA for the CDR3: TGCGCCAGCTACCAATTGGGGGGTTTTAAAGAGACCCAGTACTTC. The V and J genes are TRBV5-1 and TRBJ2-5, with D possibly TRBD2 on 6 matching bases. The length of the CDR3 is 15 residues. Deletions cut 7 bases from V and 3 bases from J, with 19 bases between. Looked up from germline, CDR1 is SGHRS and CDR2 is YFSETQ.

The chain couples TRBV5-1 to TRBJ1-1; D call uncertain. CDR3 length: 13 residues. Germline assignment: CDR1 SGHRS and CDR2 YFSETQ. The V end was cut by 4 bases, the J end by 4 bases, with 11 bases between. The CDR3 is CASSLDLFTEAFF. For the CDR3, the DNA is TGCGCCAGCAGCCTGGATTTATTCACTGAAGCTTTCTTT.

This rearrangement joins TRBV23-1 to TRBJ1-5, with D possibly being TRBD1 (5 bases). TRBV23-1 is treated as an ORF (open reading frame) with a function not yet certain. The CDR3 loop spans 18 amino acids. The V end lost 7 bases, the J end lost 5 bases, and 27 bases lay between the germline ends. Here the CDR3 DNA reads TGCGCCAGCACCTTTTTATTCAGGGACCCGGGCGGGCATCAGCCCCAGCATTTT. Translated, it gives CASTFLFRDPGGHQPQHF.

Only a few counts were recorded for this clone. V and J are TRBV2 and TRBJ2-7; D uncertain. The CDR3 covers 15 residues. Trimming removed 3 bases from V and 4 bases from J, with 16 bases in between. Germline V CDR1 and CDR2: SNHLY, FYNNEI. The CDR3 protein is CASSEDQETLYEQYV. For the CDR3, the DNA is TGTGCCAGCAGTGAGGACCAGGAAACGCTTTACGAGCAGTACGTC.

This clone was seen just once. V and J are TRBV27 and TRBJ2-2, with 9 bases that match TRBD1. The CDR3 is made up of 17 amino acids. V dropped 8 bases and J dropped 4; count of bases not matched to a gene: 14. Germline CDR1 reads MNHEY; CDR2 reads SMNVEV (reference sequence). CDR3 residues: CASARPGTGLVTGELFF. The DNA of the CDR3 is TGTGCCAGCGCACGCCCCGGGACAGGGCTTGTCACCGGGGAGCTGTTTTTT.

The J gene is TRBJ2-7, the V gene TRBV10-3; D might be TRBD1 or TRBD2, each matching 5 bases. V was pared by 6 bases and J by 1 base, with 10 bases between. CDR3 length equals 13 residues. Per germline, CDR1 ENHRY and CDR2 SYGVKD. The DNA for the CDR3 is TGTGCCATCAGCGGGACGGATTCCTACGAGCAGTACGTC. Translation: CAISGTDSYEQYV.

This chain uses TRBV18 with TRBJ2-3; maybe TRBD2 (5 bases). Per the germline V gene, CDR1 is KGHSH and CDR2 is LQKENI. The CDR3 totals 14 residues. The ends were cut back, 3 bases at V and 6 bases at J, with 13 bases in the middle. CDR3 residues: CASSPQTTRDTQYF. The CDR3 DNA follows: TGTGCCAGCTCACCCCAAACAACTAGGGATACGCAGTATTTT.

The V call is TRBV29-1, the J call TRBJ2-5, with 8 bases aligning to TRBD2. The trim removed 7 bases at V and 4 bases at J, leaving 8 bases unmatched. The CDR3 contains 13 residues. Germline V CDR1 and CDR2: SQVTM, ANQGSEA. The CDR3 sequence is CSADGTSGETQYF. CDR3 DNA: TGCAGCGCCGATGGAACTAGCGGAGAGACCCAGTACTTC.

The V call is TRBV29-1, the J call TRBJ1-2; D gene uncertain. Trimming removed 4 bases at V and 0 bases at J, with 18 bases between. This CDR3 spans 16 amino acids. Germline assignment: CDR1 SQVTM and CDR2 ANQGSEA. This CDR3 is CSVASLGSSANYGYTF. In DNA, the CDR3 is TGCAGCGTTGCTTCGCTTGGCAGCTCAGCTAACTATGGCTACACCTTC. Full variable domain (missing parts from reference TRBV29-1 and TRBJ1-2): SAVISQKPSRDICQRGTSLTIQCQVDSQVTMMFWYRQQPGQSLTLIATANQGSEATYESGFVIDKFPISRPNLTFSTLTVSNMSPEDSSIYLCSVASLGSSANYGYTFGSGTRLTVV.

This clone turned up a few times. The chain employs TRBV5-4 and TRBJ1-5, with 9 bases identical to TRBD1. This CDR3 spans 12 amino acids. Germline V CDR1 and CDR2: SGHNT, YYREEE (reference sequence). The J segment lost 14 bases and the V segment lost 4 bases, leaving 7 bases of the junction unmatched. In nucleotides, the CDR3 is TGTGCCAGCAGCACAACAGGGGGCCCCAAGCATTTT. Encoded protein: CASSTTGGPKHF.

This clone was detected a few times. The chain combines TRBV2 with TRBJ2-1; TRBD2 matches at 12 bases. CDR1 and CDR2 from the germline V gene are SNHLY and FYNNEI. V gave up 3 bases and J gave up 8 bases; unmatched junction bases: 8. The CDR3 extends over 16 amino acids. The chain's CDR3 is CASSEGASGGAYEQFF. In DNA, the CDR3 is TGTGCCAGCAGTGAGGGGGCTAGCGGGGGGGCCTATGAGCAGTTCTTC.

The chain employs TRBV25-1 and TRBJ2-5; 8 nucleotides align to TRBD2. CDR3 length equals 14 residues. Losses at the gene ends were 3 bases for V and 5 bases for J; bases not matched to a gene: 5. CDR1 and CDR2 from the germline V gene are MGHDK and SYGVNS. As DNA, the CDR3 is TGTGCCAGCAGTGATAGGACTAGCATGGAGACCCAGTACTTC. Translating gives CASSDRTSMETQYF.

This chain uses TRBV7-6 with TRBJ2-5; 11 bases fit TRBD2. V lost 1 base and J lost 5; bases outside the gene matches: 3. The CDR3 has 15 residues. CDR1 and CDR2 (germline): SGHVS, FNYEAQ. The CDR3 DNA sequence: TGTGCCAGCAGCTTAGTTAGCGGGGGGGCTGAGACCCAGTACTTC. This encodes CASSLVSGGAETQYF.

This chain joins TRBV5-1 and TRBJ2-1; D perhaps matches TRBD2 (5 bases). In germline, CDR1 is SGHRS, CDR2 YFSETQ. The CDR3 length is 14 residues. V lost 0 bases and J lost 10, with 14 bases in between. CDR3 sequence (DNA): TGCGCCAGCAGCTTGGAGCGGAGTACGGGCGAGCAGTTCTTC. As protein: CASSLERSTGEQFF.

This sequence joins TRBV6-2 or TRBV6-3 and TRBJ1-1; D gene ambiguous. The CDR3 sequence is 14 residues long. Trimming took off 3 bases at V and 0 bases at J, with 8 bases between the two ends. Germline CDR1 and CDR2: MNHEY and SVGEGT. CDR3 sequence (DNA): TGTGCCAGCAGTTATACGGTCTTGAACACTGAAGCTTTCTTT. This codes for CASSYTVLNTEAFF.

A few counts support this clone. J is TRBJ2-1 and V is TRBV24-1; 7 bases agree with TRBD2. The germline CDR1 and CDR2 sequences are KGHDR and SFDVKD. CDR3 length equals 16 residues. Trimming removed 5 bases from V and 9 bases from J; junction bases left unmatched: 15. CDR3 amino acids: CATSAPSGGGLAEQFF. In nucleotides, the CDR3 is TGTGCCACCAGTGCTCCTTCCGGCGGGGGTCTTGCTGAGCAGTTCTTC.

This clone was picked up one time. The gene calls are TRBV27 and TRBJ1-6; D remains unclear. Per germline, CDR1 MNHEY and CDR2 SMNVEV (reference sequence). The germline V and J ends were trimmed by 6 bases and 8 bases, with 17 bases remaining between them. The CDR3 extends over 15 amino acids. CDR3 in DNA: TGTGCCAGCAGCCCTGTCGAGGTCGTACATTCACCCCTCCACTTT. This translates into CASSPVEVVHSPLHF.

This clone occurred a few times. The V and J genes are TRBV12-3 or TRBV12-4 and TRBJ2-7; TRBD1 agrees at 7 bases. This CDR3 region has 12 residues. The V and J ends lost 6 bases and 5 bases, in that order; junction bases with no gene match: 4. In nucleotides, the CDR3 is TGTGCCAGCAGGACAGGGAACCACGAGCAGTACGTC. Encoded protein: CASRTGNHEQYV.

The CDR3 sequence: CASSQGRVNEQFF. The CDR3 nucleotides read TGTGCCAGCAGCCAAGGTCGGGTCAATGAGCAGTTCTTC. This sequence joins TRBV3-1 (or the pseudogene TRBV3-2) and TRBJ2-1; D gene uncertain. From germline, CDR1 is LGHDT and CDR2 YNNKEL (reference sequence). V lost 1 base and J lost 6, with 7 bases in between. CDR3 size: 13 residues.

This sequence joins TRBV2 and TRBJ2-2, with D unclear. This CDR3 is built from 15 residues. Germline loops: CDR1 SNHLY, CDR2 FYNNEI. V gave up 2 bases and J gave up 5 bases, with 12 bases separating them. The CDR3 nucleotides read TGTGCCAGCAGTGAACGTGGATGGCAGACCGGGGAGCTGTTTTTT. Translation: CASSERGWQTGELFF.

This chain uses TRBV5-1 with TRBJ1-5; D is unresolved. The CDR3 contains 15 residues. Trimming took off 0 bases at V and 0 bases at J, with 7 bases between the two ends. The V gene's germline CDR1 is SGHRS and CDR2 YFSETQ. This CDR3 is CASSLDGFSNQPQHF. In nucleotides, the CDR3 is TGCGCCAGCAGCTTGGACGGATTTAGCAATCAGCCCCAGCATTTT. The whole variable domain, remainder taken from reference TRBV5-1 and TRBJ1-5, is KAGVTQTPRYLIKTRGQQVTLSCSPISGHRSVSWYQQTPGQGLQFLFEYFSETQRNKGNFPGRFSGRQFSNSRSEMNVSTLELGDSALYLCASSLDGFSNQPQHFGDGTRLSIL.

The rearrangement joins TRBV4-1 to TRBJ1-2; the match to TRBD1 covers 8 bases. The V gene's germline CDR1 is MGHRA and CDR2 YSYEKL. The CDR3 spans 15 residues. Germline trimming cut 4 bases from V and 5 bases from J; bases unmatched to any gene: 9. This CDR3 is CASSLPGQGRYGYTF. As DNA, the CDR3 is TGCGCCAGCAGCCTCCCTGGACAGGGAAGGTATGGCTACACCTTC.

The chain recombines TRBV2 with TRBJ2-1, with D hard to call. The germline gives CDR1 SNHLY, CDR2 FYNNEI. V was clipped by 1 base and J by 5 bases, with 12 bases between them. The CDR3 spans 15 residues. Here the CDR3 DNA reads TGTGCCAGCAGTGAAGAGGGAACAGCCAACAATGAGCAGTTCTTC. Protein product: CASSEEGTANNEQFF.